The next 22 T cell receptor beta chains were all read from a single sample in a study of T-cell reconstitution after alpha-beta-depleted transplantation in children. Unique molecular identifiers were incorporated during preparation of the TCRbeta library. TCRdb passed the PCR reads through MiXCR, listing each CDR3 protein once. The table has nearly 350,000 distinct CDR3 sequences, roughly 15% seen once. The material was PBMCs, mostly from graft donor cells, obtained 360 days after TCRalphabeta/CD19-depleted stem cell transplant. These receptors came from a male patient under 10 years old who had a stem cell transplant for acute lymphoblastic leukemia, so the T cells may come from the graft donor.

This clonotype was recorded many times. This sequence joins TRBV5-6 and TRBJ1-2, with D possibly being TRBD1 (5 bases). V was cut by 5 bases and J by 4 bases, with 12 bases left in between. The germline gives CDR1 SGHDT, CDR2 YYEEEE. The CDR3 runs to 13 residues. CDR3 protein: CASRGPFFYGYTF. CDR3 nucleotides: TGTGCCAGCAGGGGACCATTTTTCTATGGCTACACCTTC.

This clonotype was seen a handful of times. The chain uses TRBV12-3 or TRBV12-4 and TRBJ2-7, with 10 bases identical to TRBD1. The CDR3 is made up of 15 amino acids. Losses at the gene ends were 4 bases for V and 5 bases for J; bases not matched to a gene: 8. The CDR3 nucleotides are TGTGCCAGCAGTTGGAGGGGACAGGGGTTCCACGAGCAGTACTTC. Translating it yields CASSWRGQGFHEQYF.

This clonotype was picked up many times. The rearrangement joins TRBV20-1 to TRBJ2-5; a weak D match, TRBD2 (5 bases). Germline V gives CDR1 DFQATT, CDR2 SNEGSKA (reference sequence). Trimming shortened V by 3 bases and J by 2 bases, and 7 bases separated the two germline ends. This CDR3 comprises 12 residues. The CDR3 region is CSASTSQETQYF. The CDR3 region has the DNA TGCAGTGCTAGTACTAGTCAAGAGACCCAGTACTTC.

A few counts support this clonotype. V gene TRBV12-3 or TRBV12-4 combines with J gene TRBJ2-7; no reliable D call. V was trimmed by 2 bases and J by 2 bases, leaving 7 bases between them. The CDR3 contains 13 residues. As DNA, the CDR3 is TGTGCCAGCAGTTTAAGCGCGGCCTACGAGCAGTACTTC. Its translation is CASSLSAAYEQYF.

This chain connects TRBV19 to TRBJ2-2; 7 nucleotides match TRBD1. In germline, CDR1 is LNHDA, CDR2 SQIVND (reference sequence). This CDR3 has 16 amino acids. V trimming: 1 base; J trimming: 4 bases; junction bases outside the gene matches: 6. The DNA for the CDR3 is TGTGCCAGTAGTATAGTGCCGGGACAGCGCACCGGGGAGCTGTTTTTT. Protein product: CASSIVPGQRTGELFF.

This clonotype was counted between two and nine times. The CDR3 coding sequence is TGTGCCAGCGAAGTAGCGGGAGCCCTCAATGAGCAGTTCTTC. Protein: CASEVAGALNEQFF. The rearrangement links TRBV21-1 to TRBJ2-1; the table's D call of TRBD2 was not tested on the DNA. TRBV21-1 is described as a pseudogene. The CDR3 runs 14 residues.

This clonotype has only a few counts. This chain joins TRBV11-2 and TRBJ2-4; 9 positions match TRBD2. Germline CDR1 SGHAT, CDR2 FQNNGV. The V and J ends lost 3 bases and 1 base, in that order; junction bases with no gene match: 13. The CDR3 totals 19 residues. Here the CDR3 DNA reads TGTGCCAGCAGCTTCGGTGGTAGCGGGAGTCCCGGGGCCAAAAACATTCAGTACTTC. Protein sequence: CASSFGGSGSPGAKNIQYF.

This clonotype was seen only a few times. This chain uses TRBV12-3 or TRBV12-4 with TRBJ2-2, with 8 positions matching TRBD2. Trimming took 8 bases from V and 6 from J; bases not matched to a gene: 11. This CDR3 has 15 residues. The CDR3 DNA sequence: TGTGCCAGCGTGGCCGGGACTAGAATTGCCGGGGAGCTGTTTTTT. This sequence encodes CASVAGTRIAGELFF.

For this clonotype: This CDR3 is missing its conserved last phenylalanine or tryptophan, likely due to a read error. It is unclear where the CDR3 begins or ends on the DNA, so no DNA is shown, and the CDR3 is as TCRdb lists it. This sequence joins TRBV4-1 and TRBJ2-7. The germline CDR1 and CDR2 sequences are MGHRA and YSYEKL. With termini counted, the CDR3 has 9 amino acids. This CDR3 reads CASSHPTKP.

This clonotype was seen a few times. The gene calls are TRBV10-3 and TRBJ1-6; D perhaps matches TRBD1 (5 bases). Germline V gene lookup returns CDR1 ENHRY and CDR2 SYGVKD. The CDR3 spans 17 residues. The germline V and J ends were trimmed by 0 bases and 0 bases, with 9 bases remaining between them. The CDR3 bases are TGTGCCATCAGTGAGTCGATGGGGGGCTCCTATAATTCACCCCTCCACTTT. Protein: CAISESMGGSYNSPLHF.

CDR3 sequence: CASSATGSGNTEAFF. CDR3 coding DNA: TGTGCCAGCAGCGCAACAGGGTCCGGGAACACTGAAGCTTTCTTT. The gene calls are TRBV7-3 and TRBJ1-1, with D possibly being TRBD1 (6 bases). Germline loops: CDR1 SGHTA, CDR2 FQGTGA. This CDR3 spans 15 amino acids. V lost 5 bases and J lost 1, with 14 bases in between.

This sequence joins TRBV11-2 and TRBJ2-1; 7 positions match TRBD2. V shed 2 bases and J 3 bases; nucleotides not matched to a gene: 19. This CDR3 has 20 amino acids. The germline V gene encodes CDR1 SGHAT and CDR2 FQNNGV. DNA of the CDR3: TGTGCCAGCAGCTTATGGGGTTTTGTTCCTCTAGCGGAGATCTACAATGAGCAGTTCTTC. Amino acids: CASSLWGFVPLAEIYNEQFF.

This clonotype was picked up a small number of times. The V and J genes are TRBV12-3 or TRBV12-4 and TRBJ2-7, with unresolved D. V shed 6 bases and J shed 2 bases, with 11 bases lying between them. This CDR3 has 13 residues. The CDR3 nucleotides are TGTGCCAGCAGCACCCCCTCCGCCTACGAGCAGTACTTC. Translated: CASSTPSAYEQYF.

J is TRBJ1-5 and V is TRBV4-1, with D unclear. The V gene's germline CDR1 is MGHRA and CDR2 YSYEKL. Trimming cost V 1 base and J 5 bases, with 12 bases left between them. The CDR3 contains 15 residues. CDR3 DNA sequence: TGCGCCAGCAGCCAAGTGTGGGGTCCGGATCAGCCCCAGCATTTT. Translation gives CASSQVWGPDQPQHF.

This clonotype came up a few times. The chain has TRBV28 and TRBJ2-1, with 8 bases lining up with TRBD2. The CDR3 sequence is 16 residues long. Germline CDR1 and CDR2: MDHEN and SYDVKM. V shed 3 bases, J shed 6 bases, and the junction held 10 bases outside the gene matches. The CDR3 reads CASSLVGLGGSNEQFF. The CDR3, as DNA: TGTGCCAGCAGTTTGGTGGGACTAGGGGGAAGCAATGAGCAGTTCTTC.

V and J are TRBV6-2 or TRBV6-3 and TRBJ2-1; 12 nucleotides line up with TRBD2. The CDR3 extends over 15 amino acids. The germline gives CDR1 MNHEY, CDR2 SVGEGT. V lost 5 bases and J lost 13; bases outside the gene matches: 12. The CDR3 bases are TGTGCCAGCAGTCCTCTAGCGGGAGGGCCCTCGGTCCAGTTCTTC. Protein product: CASSPLAGGPSVQFF.

This clonotype was seen repeatedly, ten times or more. V gene TRBV20-1 combines with J gene TRBJ1-1, with D maybe TRBD1 (5 bases). The CDR3 sequence is 15 residues long. Trimming shortened V by 2 bases and J by 2 bases, and 15 bases separated the two germline ends. In germline, CDR1 is DFQATT, CDR2 SNEGSKA (reference sequence). CDR3 bases: TGCAGTGCTAGACGCTTGGGTCAGGGAAACACTGAAGCTTTCTTT. Its protein is CSARRLGQGNTEAFF.

The chain has TRBV12-5 and TRBJ2-1; TRBD2 agrees at 14 bases. Germline lookup yields CDR1 LGHNT and CDR2 FRNRAP. Trimming removed 1 base from V and 9 bases from J; junction bases left unmatched: 8. This CDR3 contains 17 residues. CDR3 bases: TGTGCTAGTGGTTTGGATCTGACTAGCGGGAGGGCCGGTGAGCAGTTCTTC. It codes for CASGLDLTSGRAGEQFF.

The table lists this clonotype with a few counts. The chain combines TRBV2 with TRBJ2-7; D gene ambiguous. CDR3 size: 14 residues. V lost 3 bases and J 3 bases, leaving 12 bases between the germline ends. Germline values: CDR1 SNHLY, CDR2 FYNNEI. The CDR3 DNA reads as TGTGCCAGCAGTGACAACCTTAAGGGCTACGAGCAGTACTTC. Protein product: CASSDNLKGYEQYF.

The gene calls are TRBV28 and TRBJ1-5; D is uncertain. Germline loops: CDR1 MDHEN, CDR2 SYDVKM. The CDR3 has 13 amino acids. V gave up 3 bases and J gave up 9 bases, with 12 bases separating them. CDR3 region: CASSFLFLGPQHF. CDR3 DNA sequence: TGTGCCAGCAGTTTCCTCTTTTTGGGGCCCCAGCATTTT.

V usage is TRBV29-1 and J usage is TRBJ1-2; D is ambiguous. This CDR3 has 14 amino acids. CDR1 and CDR2 (germline): SQVTM, ANQGSEA. Trimming stripped 1 base from V and 4 bases from J, with 13 bases between. The CDR3 DNA is TGCAGCGTTGAAGCCCTGGGCCCGACCTATGGCTACACCTTC. Translation gives CSVEALGPTYGYTF.

This clonotype was recorded many times. The CDR3 loop reads CASRLQGGETQYF. DNA of the CDR3: TGCGCCAGCAGGTTACAGGGGGGAGAGACCCAGTACTTC. The rearrangement links TRBV5-1 to TRBJ2-5, with 8 positions matching TRBD1. V trimming: 5 bases; J trimming: 4 bases; junction bases outside the gene matches: 4. The germline gives CDR1 SGHRS, CDR2 YFSETQ. The CDR3 is 13 residues long.